This TCR beta chain was recorded in a study of OX40 agonist ivuxolimab in advanced cancers. The wider study: Eligibility rules accepted prior anti-PD-1, anti-PD-L1 or anti-CTLA-4 therapy, and under 45% had some.

Germline V CDR1 and CDR2: SGHNT, YYREEE (reference sequence). This CDR3 is built from 14 residues. With 4 bases removed from V and 0 bases from J, the gap between germline ends came to 11 bases. Clones were sequenced by immunoSEQ multiplex PCR, and TCRdb holds only the in-frame ones, with some missing. The table lists 55,000 to 75,000 clones, more than 75% of them singletons. This sequence joins TRBV5-4 and TRBJ2-7; either TRBD1 or TRBD2 may supply D (5 bases each). The sample was CD4+ or CD8+ T cells sorted from blood, taken in a trial of the OX40 agonist ivuxolimab. The origin of this receptor is an adult with an advanced solid tumor such as melanoma, head and neck, liver or kidney cancer. The DNA of the CDR3 is TGTGCCAGCAGCCAAACGGGACGCTCCTACGAGCAGTACTTC. Translating it yields CASSQTGRSYEQYF.